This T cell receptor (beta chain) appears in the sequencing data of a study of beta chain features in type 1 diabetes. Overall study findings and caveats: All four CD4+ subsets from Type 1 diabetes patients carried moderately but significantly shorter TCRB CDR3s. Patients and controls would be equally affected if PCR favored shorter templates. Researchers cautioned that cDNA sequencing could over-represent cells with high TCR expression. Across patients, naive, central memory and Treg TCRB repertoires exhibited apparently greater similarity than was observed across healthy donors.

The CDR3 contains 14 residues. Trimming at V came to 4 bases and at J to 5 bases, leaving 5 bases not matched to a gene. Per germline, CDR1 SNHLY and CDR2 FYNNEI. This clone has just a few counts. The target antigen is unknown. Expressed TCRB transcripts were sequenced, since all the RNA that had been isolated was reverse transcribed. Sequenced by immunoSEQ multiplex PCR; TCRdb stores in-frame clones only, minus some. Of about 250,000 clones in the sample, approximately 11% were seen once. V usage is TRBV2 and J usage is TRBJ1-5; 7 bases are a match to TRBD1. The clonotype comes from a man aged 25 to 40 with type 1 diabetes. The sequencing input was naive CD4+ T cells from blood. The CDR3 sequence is CASSANQGDQPQHF. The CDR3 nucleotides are TGTGCCAGCAGTGCTAATCAGGGGGATCAGCCCCAGCATTTT.